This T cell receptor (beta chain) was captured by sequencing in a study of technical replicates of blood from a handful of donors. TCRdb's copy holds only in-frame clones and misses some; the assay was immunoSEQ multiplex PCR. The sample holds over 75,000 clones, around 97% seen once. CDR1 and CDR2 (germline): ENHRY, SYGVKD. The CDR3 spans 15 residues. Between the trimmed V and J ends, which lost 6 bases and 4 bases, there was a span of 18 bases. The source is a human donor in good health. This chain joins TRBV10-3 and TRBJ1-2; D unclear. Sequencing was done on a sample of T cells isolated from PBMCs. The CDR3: CAIRIPRGRVYGYTF. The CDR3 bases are TGTGCCATCAGGATTCCCCGGGGAAGGGTCTATGGCTACACCTTC.